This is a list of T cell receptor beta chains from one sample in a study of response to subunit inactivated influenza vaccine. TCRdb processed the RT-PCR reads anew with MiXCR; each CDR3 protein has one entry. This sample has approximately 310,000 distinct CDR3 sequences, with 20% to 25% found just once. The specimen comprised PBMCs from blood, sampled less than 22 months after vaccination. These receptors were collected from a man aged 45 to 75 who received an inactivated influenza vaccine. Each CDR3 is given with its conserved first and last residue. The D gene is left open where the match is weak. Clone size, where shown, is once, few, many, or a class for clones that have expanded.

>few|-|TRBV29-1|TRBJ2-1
TGCAGCGTTGAGAGCTGGAATGAGCAGTTCTTC
CSVESWNEQFF
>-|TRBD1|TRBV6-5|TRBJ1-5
TGTGCCAGCAGCTATAACGGACAGGGCAATCAGCCCCAGCATTTT
CASSYNGQGNQPQHF
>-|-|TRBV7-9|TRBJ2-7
TGTGCCAGCAGCTTAGGGTCAGGATCCTCCTACGAGCAGTACTTC
CASSLGSGSSYEQYF
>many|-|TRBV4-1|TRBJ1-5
TGCGCCAGCAGCCATCTGGGACCTGGGAGTCAGCCCCAGCATTTT
CASSHLGPGSQPQHF
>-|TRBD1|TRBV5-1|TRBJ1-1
TGCGCCAGCAGCTTCCTAACAGGGGCGGCTGAAGCTTTCTTT
CASSFLTGAAEAFF
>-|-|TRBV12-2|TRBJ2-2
-
CASRRGTGFPGSCFF
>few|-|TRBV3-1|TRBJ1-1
TGTGCCAGCAGCCAAACTACAGGCCTCGCTGAAGCTTTCTTT
CASSQTTGLAEAFF
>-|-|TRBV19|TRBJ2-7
TGTGCCAGTAGTAAGGACTTTTTTTACGAGCAGTACTTC
CASSKDFFYEQYF
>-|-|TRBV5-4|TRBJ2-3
TGTGCCAGCAGCCCTCCCGACGGGACAGATACGCAGTATTTT
CASSPPDGTDTQYF
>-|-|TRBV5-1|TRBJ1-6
TGCGCCAGCAGCTTGGGAAACAGGGCACCCCTCCACTTT
CASSLGNRAPLHF
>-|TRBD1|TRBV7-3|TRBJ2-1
TGTGCCAGCAGTCTCAGGACAGGGATGACCTACAATGAGCAGTTCTTC
CASSLRTGMTYNEQFF
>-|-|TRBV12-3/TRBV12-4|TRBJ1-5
TGTGCCAGCAGTTTAGTTCCGAGCAATCAGCCCCAGCATTTT
CASSLVPSNQPQHF
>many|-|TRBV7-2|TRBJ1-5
TGTGCCAGCAGCTTAGCCGAGAATCAGCCCCAGCATTTT
CASSLAENQPQHF
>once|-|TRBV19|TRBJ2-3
TGTGCCAGTAGTTCGAGGTCGGGAGTTGCAGATACGCAGTATTTT
CASSSRSGVADTQYF
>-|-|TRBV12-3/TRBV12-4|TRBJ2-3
TGTGCCAGCAGTTTCCGGGCCCTGAGAACAGATACGCAGTATTTT
CASSFRALRTDTQYF
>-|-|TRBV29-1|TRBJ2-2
TGCAGCGTTGTAGGGGACACGAACACCGGGGAGCTGTTTTTT
CSVVGDTNTGELFF
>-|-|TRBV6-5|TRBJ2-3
TGTGCCAGCAGTTACTCGCTGGGGGCAGATACGCAGTATTTT
CASSYSLGADTQYF
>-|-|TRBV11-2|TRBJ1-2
TGTGCCAGCAGCCGGGCAGGGGTCTATGGCTACACCTTC
CASSRAGVYGYTF
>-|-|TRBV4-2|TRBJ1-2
TGTGCCAGCAGCCAAGATTACCCTGCAGCGTCCTATGGCGGCTACACCTTC
CASSQDYPAASYGGYTF
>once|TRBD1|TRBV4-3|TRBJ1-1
TGCGCCAGCAGCCAAGATATGGAGGGACAGGGGGAAGCTTTCTTT
CASSQDMEGQGEAFF
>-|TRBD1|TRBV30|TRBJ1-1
TGTGCCTGGAGTGGGACAGGTCCTATGACGGGAGCTTTCTTT
CAWSGTGPMTGAFF
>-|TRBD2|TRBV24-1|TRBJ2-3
TGTGCCACCAGTGGTAGGACTAGCGGGACCACAGATACGCAGTATTTT
CATSGRTSGTTDTQYF
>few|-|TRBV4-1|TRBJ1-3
TGCGCCAGCAGCCGTTACACGGGGGCCTCTGGAAACACCATATATTTT
CASSRYTGASGNTIYF
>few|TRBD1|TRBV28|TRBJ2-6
TGTGCCAGCAGTAGGGGGCAGAGCTCTGGGGCCAACGTCCTGACTTTC
CASSRGQSSGANVLTF
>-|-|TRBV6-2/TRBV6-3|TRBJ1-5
TGTGCCAGCGCTGAGGTGTATCAGCCCCAGCATTTT
CASAEVYQPQHF
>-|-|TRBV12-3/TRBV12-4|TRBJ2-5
TGTGCCAGCAGTTTCAACCCCCGGGAGACCCAGTACTTC
CASSFNPRETQYF
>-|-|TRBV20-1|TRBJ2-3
TGCAGTGCTAGAGATCCGCTCTCAGGCATTAGCACAGATACGCAGTATTTT
CSARDPLSGISTDTQYF
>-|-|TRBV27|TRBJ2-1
TGTGCCAGCAGTTTACGCAGGGGGGGGACTGAGCAGTTCTTC
CASSLRRGGTEQFF
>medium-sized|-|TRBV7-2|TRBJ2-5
TGTGCCAGCAGCTTGAACCCGTTCCAAGAGACCCAGTACTTC
CASSLNPFQETQYF
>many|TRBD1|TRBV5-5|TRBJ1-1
TGTGCCAGCAGCTCGGGACAGGCGGGCACTGAAGCTTTCTTT
CASSSGQAGTEAFF
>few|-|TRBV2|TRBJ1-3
TGTGCCAGCGCGCCGGCTGGAAACACCATATATTTT
CASAPAGNTIYF
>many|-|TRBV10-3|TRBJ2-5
TGTGCCATCGGGGGCGGAGAGACCCAGTACTTC
CAIGGGETQYF
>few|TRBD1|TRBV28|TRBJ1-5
TGTGCCAGCAGTTTACTACAGGGGAGCAATCAGCCCCAGCATTTT
CASSLLQGSNQPQHF
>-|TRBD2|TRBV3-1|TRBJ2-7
TGTGCCAGCAGCCCTACCCTAGCGGGAGGGTCCTACGAGCAGTACTTC
CASSPTLAGGSYEQYF
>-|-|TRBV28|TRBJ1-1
TGTGCCAGCAGTCCCCGCGGAGGGATGGTCACTGAAGCTTTCTTT
CASSPRGGMVTEAFF
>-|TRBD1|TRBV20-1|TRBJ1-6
TGCAGTGCCACGACAGGGGGCGGCAGGTGGGGAAACTCACCCCTCCACTTT
CSATTGGGRWGNSPLHF
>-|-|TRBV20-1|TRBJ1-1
TGCAGTGCTAGTCGCCCGGTACAGCACACTGAAGCTTTCTTT
CSASRPVQHTEAFF
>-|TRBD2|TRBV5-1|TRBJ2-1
TGCGCCAGCAGCTTTTGGGGGACTAGCCCCTACAATGAGCAGTTCTTC
CASSFWGTSPYNEQFF
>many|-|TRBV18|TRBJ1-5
TGTGCCAGCTCACCACAAGGGGCGAGCAATCAGCCCCAGCATTTT
CASSPQGASNQPQHF
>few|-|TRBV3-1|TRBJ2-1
TGTGCCAGCAGCCAAGTGGGTCGGGGGGCGAAATCCTACAATGAGCAGTTCTTC
CASSQVGRGAKSYNEQFF
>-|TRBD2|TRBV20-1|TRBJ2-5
TGCAGTGTCCCACTAGCGGGGGTAAAGACCCAGTACTTC
CSVPLAGVKTQYF
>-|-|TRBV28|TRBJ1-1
TGTGCCAGCAGTTTATATAGGGCAAACACTGAAGCTTTCTTT
CASSLYRANTEAFF
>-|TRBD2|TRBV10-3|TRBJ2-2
TGTGCCATCAGTGAGTCGTTAGCGGGAGTCACCGGGGAGCTGTTTTTT
CAISESLAGVTGELFF
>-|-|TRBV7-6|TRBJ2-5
TGTGCCAGCAGCCCGCGGAGGGTTCAAGAGACCCAGTACTTC
CASSPRRVQETQYF
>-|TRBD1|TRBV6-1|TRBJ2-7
TGTGCCAGCAGCAAAGGGACAGGGGCCTACGAGCAGTACTTC
CASSKGTGAYEQYF
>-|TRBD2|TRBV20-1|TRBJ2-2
TGCAGTGCCCGCTCTAGCGGGGGCCATACCGGGGAGCTGTTTTTT
CSARSSGGHTGELFF
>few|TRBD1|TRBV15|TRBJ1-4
TGTGCCACTAAACCGGGACAGGGGGCGCTTGGTGAAAAACTGTTTTTT
CATKPGQGALGEKLFF
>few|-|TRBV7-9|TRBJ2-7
TGTGCCAGCAGCCCAAGGGTTCACGAGCAGTACTTC
CASSPRVHEQYF
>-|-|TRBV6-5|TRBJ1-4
TGTGCCAGCAGTTACGGGCCCTACGGGGAAAAACTGTTTTTT
CASSYGPYGEKLFF
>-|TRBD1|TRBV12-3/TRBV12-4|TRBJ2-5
TGTGCCAGCAGACCACAGGGGGCATCCGAGACCCAGTACTTC
CASRPQGASETQYF
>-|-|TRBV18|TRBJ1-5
TGTGCCAGCTCACCTGGGGACAATCAGCCCCAGCATTTT
CASSPGDNQPQHF
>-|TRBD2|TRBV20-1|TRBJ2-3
TGCAGTGCCGCGAGAGCTAGCGGGAGTTCAGATACGCAGTATTTT
CSAARASGSSDTQYF
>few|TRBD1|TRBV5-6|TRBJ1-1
TGTGCCAGCAGCTTGGCCAGGGGGACCTTCATGAACACTGAAGCTTTCTTT
CASSLARGTFMNTEAFF
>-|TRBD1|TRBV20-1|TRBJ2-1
TGCAGTGCCGGACCCCTGGGACAGGGGATTAGAGATGAGCAGTTCTTC
CSAGPLGQGIRDEQFF
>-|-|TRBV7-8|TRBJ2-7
TGTGCCAGCAGCCCAGGTGTCGAGCAGTACTTC
CASSPGVEQYF
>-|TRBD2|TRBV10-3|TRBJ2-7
TGTGCCATCAGTGGGGGACTAGCGGGTAGCAGCTACGAGCAGTACTTC
CAISGGLAGSSYEQYF
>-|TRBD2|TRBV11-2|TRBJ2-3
TGTGCCAGCAGCTTAGTAAGATGGCCGGGACTAGATAAGGTTACGCAGTATTTT
CASSLVRWPGLDKVTQYF
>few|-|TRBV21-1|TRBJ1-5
TGTGCCAGCAGCAAAGAGTCTCGGAGACAGGGGAATCAGCCCCAGCATTTT
CASSKESRRQGNQPQHF
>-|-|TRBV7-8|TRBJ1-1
TGTGCCAGCAGCTTAGATGGGAGAGCAGTGAACACTGAAGCTTTCTTT
CASSLDGRAVNTEAFF